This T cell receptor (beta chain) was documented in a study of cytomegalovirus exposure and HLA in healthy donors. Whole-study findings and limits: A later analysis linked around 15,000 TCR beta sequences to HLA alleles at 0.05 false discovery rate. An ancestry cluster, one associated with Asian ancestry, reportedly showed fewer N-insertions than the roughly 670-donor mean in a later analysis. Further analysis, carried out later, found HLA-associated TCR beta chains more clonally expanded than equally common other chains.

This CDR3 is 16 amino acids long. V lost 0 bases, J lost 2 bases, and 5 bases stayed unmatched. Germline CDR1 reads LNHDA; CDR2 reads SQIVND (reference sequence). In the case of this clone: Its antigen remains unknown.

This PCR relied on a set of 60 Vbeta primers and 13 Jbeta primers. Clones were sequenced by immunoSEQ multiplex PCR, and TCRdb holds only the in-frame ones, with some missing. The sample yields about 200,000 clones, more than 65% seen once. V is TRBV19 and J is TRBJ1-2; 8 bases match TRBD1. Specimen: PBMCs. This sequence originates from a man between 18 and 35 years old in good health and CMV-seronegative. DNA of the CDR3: TGTGCCAGTAGTATAGACAGGGGGCGAACGAACTATGGCTACACCTTC. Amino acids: CASSIDRGRTNYGYTF.